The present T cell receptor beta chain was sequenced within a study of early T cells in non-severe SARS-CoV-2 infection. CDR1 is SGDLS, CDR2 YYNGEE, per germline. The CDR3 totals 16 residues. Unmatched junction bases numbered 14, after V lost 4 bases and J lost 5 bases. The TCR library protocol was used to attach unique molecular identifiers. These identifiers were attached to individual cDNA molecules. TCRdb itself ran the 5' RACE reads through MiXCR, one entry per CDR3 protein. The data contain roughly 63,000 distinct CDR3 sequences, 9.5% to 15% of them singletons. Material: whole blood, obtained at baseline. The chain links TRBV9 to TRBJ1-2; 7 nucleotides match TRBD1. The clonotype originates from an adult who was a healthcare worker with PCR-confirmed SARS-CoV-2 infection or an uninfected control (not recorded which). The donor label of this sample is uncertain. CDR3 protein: CASSPTWDSSGYGYTF. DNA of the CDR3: TGTGCCAGCAGCCCGACCTGGGACAGTTCTGGGTATGGCTACACCTTC.